What follows are 15 T cell receptor beta chains derived from one specimen sequenced in a study of regulatory and conventional T cells in RAG deficiency. Genomic DNA came from blood regulatory T cells gated CD4+ CD25-high CD127-low. Data came from immunoSEQ multiplex PCR; TCRdb stores just in-frame clones and leaves some out. The sample consists of 7,000 to 8,500 clones, 93% of them appearing once. Another study also made use of these data, one on regulatory T cells. This second study notes: The PCR used 52 TRBV and 13 TRBJ primers.

The specimen was CD127- CD25+ CD4+ Tregs sorted from blood. These receptor sequences come from a human donor in good health.

This chain uses TRBV2 with TRBJ2-5; 13 bases match TRBD2. J gave up 1 base and V 6 bases, and 5 bases lay outside the gene matches. Looked up from germline, CDR1 is SNHLY and CDR2 is FYNNEI. The CDR3 covers 16 residues. The CDR3 nucleotides are TGTGCCAGCAGGGTGGGACTAGCGGGGAGCCAAGAGACCCAGTACTTC. This gives the protein CASRVGLAGSQETQYF. Variable domain in full (rest from reference TRBV2 and TRBJ2-5): EPEVTQTPSHQVTQMGQEVILRCVPISNHLYFYWYRQILGQKVEFLVSFYNNEISEKSEIFDDQFSVERPDGSNFTLKIRSTKLEDSAMYFCASRVGLAGSQETQYFGPGTRLLVL.

The chain uses TRBV18 and TRBJ1-5, with TRBD1 matching 10 bases. The CDR3 runs 15 residues. In germline, CDR1 is KGHSH, CDR2 LQKENI. V trimming: 3 bases; J trimming: 7 bases; junction bases outside the gene matches: 6. CDR3 nucleotides: TGTGCCAGCTCACCGGGACAGGGGAGAGGCCAGCCCCAGCATTTT. Its protein is CASSPGQGRGQPQHF.

This chain links TRBV6-6 with TRBJ2-7; 10 nucleotides match TRBD1. J lost 3 bases, V lost 6 bases, and 8 bases had no gene match. Germline lookup yields CDR1 MNHNY and CDR2 SVGAGI (reference sequence). The CDR3 spans 15 residues. The CDR3 bases are TGTGCCAGCAGCGAGCTGGACAGGGGGATCTACGAGCAGTACTTC. Translation gives CASSELDRGIYEQYF.

The chain is built from TRBV7-2 and TRBJ2-7, with D maybe TRBD2 (7 bases). The CDR3 spans 15 residues. The germline V and J ends were trimmed by 1 base and 10 bases, with 20 bases remaining between them. Germline V gives CDR1 SGHTA, CDR2 FQGNSA. CDR3 residues: CASSLVGGRRGEQYF. DNA for the CDR3: TGTGCCAGCAGCTTAGTGGGGGGGCGCCGCGGGGAACAGTACTTC.

The genes are TRBV18 and TRBJ2-5; TRBD2 matches at 10 bases. The trim removed 4 bases at V and 2 bases at J, leaving 4 bases unmatched. Germline CDR1 reads KGHSH; CDR2 reads LQKENI. This CDR3 comprises 15 residues. The CDR3 bases are TGTGCCAGCTCACTTCCTAGCGGGGGACAAGAGACCCAGTACTTC. Amino acid sequence: CASSLPSGGQETQYF.

The gene calls are TRBV18 and TRBJ1-4; no clear D. Trimming removed 5 bases from V and 4 bases from J, with 5 bases in between. Germline-derived CDR1 and CDR2 are KGHSH and LQKENI. CDR3 size: 12 residues. The chain's CDR3 is CASSALNEKLFF. CDR3 coding DNA: TGTGCCAGCTCAGCGCTTAATGAAAAACTGTTTTTT.

The chain employs TRBV4-3 and TRBJ2-2, with TRBD2 matching 11 bases. Germline V lookup: CDR1 LGHNA, CDR2 YSLEER. The CDR3 has 18 residues. With V trimmed by 3 bases and J by 3 bases, 9 bases remained unmatched. The CDR3 DNA reads as TGCGCCAGCAGCCAGGTCCCCGGGACTAGCGGCTACACCGGGGAGCTGTTTTTT. Amino acid sequence: CASSQVPGTSGYTGELFF.

The V call is TRBV6-6, the J call TRBJ1-2; the D gene is possibly TRBD1 (5 bases). This CDR3 has 12 amino acids. CDR1 is MNHNY and CDR2 is SVGAGI in the germline V gene (reference sequence). V was trimmed by 5 bases and J by 6 bases, leaving 10 bases between them. CDR3 nucleotides: TGTGCCAGCAGTGCCCAGGGAAATGGCTACACCTTC. Protein sequence: CASSAQGNGYTF.

The genes are TRBV11-2 and TRBJ2-7; TRBD1 might be the D (5 bases). CDR1 is SGHAT, CDR2 FQNNGV, per germline. The CDR3 length is 14 residues. Trimming removed 2 bases from V and 2 bases from J, with 10 bases in between. The CDR3: CASSLLYRTYEQYF. The CDR3 nucleotides read TGTGCCAGCAGCTTATTGTACAGGACCTACGAGCAGTACTTC.

The chain links TRBV5-4 to TRBJ2-7; 9 bases align to TRBD1. Germline loops: CDR1 SGHNT, CDR2 YYREEE (reference sequence). The CDR3 consists of 13 residues. Losses at the gene ends were 4 bases for V and 3 bases for J; bases not matched to a gene: 2. The CDR3 nucleotides read TGTGCCAGCAGCCGACAGGGGGTCTACGAGCAGTACTTC. As protein: CASSRQGVYEQYF.

This chain connects TRBV19 to TRBJ1-5, with D uncertain. V was shortened by 2 bases and J by 11 bases, with 19 bases between the two germline ends. This CDR3 has 15 amino acids. Germline V gives CDR1 LNHDA, CDR2 SQIVND (reference sequence). The chain's CDR3 is CASSISAAGLTAQHF. The CDR3 DNA follows: TGTGCCAGTAGTATATCGGCCGCCGGACTCACGGCCCAGCATTTT. The variable domain in full, completed from reference TRBV19 and TRBJ1-5, reads DGGITQSPKYLFRKEGQNVTLSCEQNLNHDAMYWYRQDPGQGLRLIYYSQIVNDFQKGDIAEGYSVSREKKESFPLTVTSAQKNPTAFYLCASSISAAGLTAQHFGDGTRLSIL.

The rearrangement uses TRBV30 and TRBJ1-2; no definite D call. V was cut by 2 bases and J by 4 bases, with 20 bases left in between. The germline V gene encodes CDR1 GTSNPN and CDR2 SVGIG (reference sequence). This CDR3 contains 16 residues. DNA of the CDR3: TGTGCCTGGAGTTTGCCCTTCTACGCGGAGGGCTATGGCTACACCTTC. This sequence encodes CAWSLPFYAEGYGYTF.

The chain recombines TRBV10-3 with TRBJ1-5; D might be TRBD1 (5 bases). The CDR3 length is 16 residues. From germline, CDR1 is ENHRY and CDR2 SYGVKD. V lost 0 bases and J lost 2, with 11 bases in between. CDR3 nucleotide sequence: TGTGCCATCAGTGAGTCGGGGGGAAAGGGCAATCAGCCCCAGCATTTT. It encodes CAISESGGKGNQPQHF.

This chain connects TRBV6-5 to TRBJ1-1, with D tentatively TRBD1 (6 bases). This CDR3 contains 13 residues. V lost 2 bases and J lost 10, with 14 bases in between. Germline CDR1 is MNHEY and CDR2 is SVGAGI. The CDR3 coding sequence is TGTGCCAGCAGTTACCGGGACAATGCACGAGCTTTCTTT. This codes for CASSYRDNARAFF.

The chain has TRBV19 and TRBJ1-1; D may be TRBD1 (6 bases). The CDR3 loop spans 15 amino acids. Between the trimmed V and J ends, which lost 6 bases and 1 base, there was a span of 15 bases. Per the germline V gene, CDR1 is LNHDA and CDR2 is SQIVND (reference sequence). The CDR3 sequence is CASSRFGTQNTEAFF. The CDR3 bases are TGTGCCAGTAGCAGATTCGGGACACAGAACACTGAAGCTTTCTTT.